This T cell receptor (beta chain) was retrieved from a study of blood T cell repertoires in COVID-19. CDR3 length: 14 residues. Between the trimmed V and J ends, which lost 5 bases and 1 base, there was a span of 11 bases. Germline values: CDR1 SGHTA, CDR2 FQGNSA. Profiled with immunoSEQ multiplex PCR; TCRdb holds only in-frame clones, not every one. The sample yields 140,000 or so clones, more than 75% seen once. The chain is built from TRBV7-2 and TRBJ2-5, with D possibly TRBD1 on 6 matching bases. The specimen sequenced was peripheral blood. The sequence came from a woman older than 75 with acute or convalescent COVID-19. The CDR3 protein is CASSGRGFQETQYF. The CDR3 DNA follows: TGTGCCAGCAGCGGAAGGGGGTTCCAAGAGACCCAGTACTTC. The whole variable domain, remainder taken from reference TRBV7-2 and TRBJ2-5, is GAGVSQSPSNKVTEKGKDVELRCDPISGHTALYWYRQSLGQGLEFLIYFQGNSAPDKSGLPSDRFSAERTGGSVSTLTIQRTQQEDSAVYLCASSGRGFQETQYFGPGTRLLVL.